A single sample is the source of the 29 T cell receptor beta chains below, sequenced in a study of T-cell reconstitution after alpha-beta-depleted transplantation in children. Unique molecular identifiers were incorporated when the TCRbeta library was constructed. TCRdb processed the PCR reads anew with MiXCR; each CDR3 protein has one entry. The sample has more than 200,000 distinct CDR3 sequences, roughly 25% seen once; the top ten hold about 2.6%. This material consisted of PBMCs, taken before TCRalphabeta/CD19-depleted stem cell transplant. Receptors were obtained from a girl aged 2 to 10 with Fanconi anemia, due to receive a stem cell transplant.

This chain connects TRBV12-3 or TRBV12-4 to TRBJ1-5, with TRBD1 matching over 11 bases. The J segment lost 6 bases and the V segment lost 6 bases, leaving 7 bases of the junction unmatched. CDR3 length equals 15 residues. The CDR3 DNA sequence: TGTGCCAGCAGCGCGCGGACAGGGGGCGGTCAGCCCCAGCATTTT. Translating it yields CASSARTGGGQPQHF.

This clonotype was detected ten times or more. The chain uses TRBV12-3 or TRBV12-4 and TRBJ2-5; no clear D. V dropped 6 bases and J dropped 6 bases, with 20 bases sitting between them. This CDR3 contains 15 residues. This CDR3 is CASRVRRAAVKTQYF. The CDR3 coding sequence is TGTGCCAGCAGAGTCCGCCGGGCTGCCGTCAAGACCCAGTACTTC.

This clonotype was counted between two and nine times. The rearrangement joins TRBV25-1 to TRBJ2-3, with D unclear. The CDR3 spans 16 residues. Germline V CDR1 and CDR2: MGHDK, SYGVNS. The V gene lost 3 bases and the J gene lost 1 base, with 14 bases spanning the gap. CDR3 residues: CASSEVVIYGTDTQYF. The CDR3 DNA follows: TGTGCCAGCAGTGAGGTGGTCATTTACGGCACAGATACGCAGTATTTT. The complete variable domain, with remaining parts taken from reference TRBV25-1 and TRBJ2-3, reads EADIYQTPRYLVIGTGKKITLECSQTMGHDKMYWYQQDPGMELHLIHYSYGVNSTEKGDLSSESTVSRIRTEHFPLTLESARPSHTSQYLCASSEVVIYGTDTQYFGPGTRLTVL.

This clonotype was counted many times. V is TRBV29-1 and J is TRBJ2-7; tentative D call: TRBD1 (6 bases). There are 13 residues in the CDR3. Trimming took 4 bases from V and 4 from J, leaving 14 bases between them. The germline V gene encodes CDR1 SQVTM and CDR2 ANQGSEA. In DNA form, the CDR3 reads TGCAGCGTTGTCGGTTGGACAGCTTACGAGCAGTACTTC. As protein: CSVVGWTAYEQYF.

The V gene is TRBV12-3 or TRBV12-4, the J gene TRBJ2-7; TRBD2 might be the D (5 bases). Between the trimmed V and J ends, which lost 7 bases and 3 bases, there was a span of 13 bases. The CDR3 consists of 13 residues. In DNA, the CDR3 is TGTGCCAGCACCTTCGGACTCCTCTACGAGCAGTACTTC. The encoded protein is CASTFGLLYEQYF.

The V call is TRBV28, the J call TRBJ2-1; 7 positions match TRBD2. Per the germline V gene, CDR1 is MDHEN and CDR2 is SYDVKM. After removal of 7 bases from V and 8 bases from J, the junction contained 17 bases not matched to a gene. The CDR3 contains 16 residues. The CDR3 spells CASKTVLADRGDEQFF. The DNA for the CDR3 is TGTGCCAGCAAGACCGTCCTAGCGGACCGGGGGGATGAGCAGTTCTTC.

This clonotype has ten or more counts. The rearrangement links TRBV27 to TRBJ2-7, with 10 bases matching TRBD2. Germline V CDR1 and CDR2: MNHEY, SMNVEV (reference sequence). The ends lost 6 bases at V and 2 bases at J; junction bases unmatched: 10. The CDR3 is 16 residues long. Here the CDR3 reads CASRKTSGDLAYEQYF. The CDR3 DNA reads as TGTGCCAGCAGGAAAACTAGCGGGGACCTCGCCTACGAGCAGTACTTC.

This rearrangement joins TRBV7-8 to TRBJ2-5, with D possibly being TRBD1 (5 bases). This CDR3 is 16 amino acids long. Per germline, CDR1 SGHVS and CDR2 FQNEAQ. The V and J ends lost 5 bases and 1 base respectively, with 17 bases between them. The CDR3 loop reads CASSLRQGATQETQYF. The CDR3 nucleotides read TGTGCCAGCAGCCTCCGACAAGGGGCTACCCAAGAGACCCAGTACTTC.

Ten or more counts support this clonotype. The gene calls are TRBV7-9 and TRBJ1-5; D not resolved. Germline loops: CDR1 SEHNR, CDR2 FQNEAQ (reference sequence). The CDR3 loop spans 15 amino acids. Trimming left V 2 bases short and J 2 bases short, with 10 bases between. CDR3 residues: CASSLSLLGNQPQHF. The CDR3 region has the DNA TGTGCCAGCAGCTTATCACTTCTAGGCAATCAGCCCCAGCATTTT.

The rearrangement uses TRBV5-6 and TRBJ2-7, with TRBD2 matching 7 bases. Germline CDR1 and CDR2: SGHDT and YYEEEE. V shed 1 base, J shed 3 bases, and the junction held 7 bases outside the gene matches. The CDR3 extends over 15 amino acids. This chain's CDR3 is CASSLLAGPLYEQYF. The CDR3 DNA follows: TGTGCCAGCAGCTTGTTAGCGGGCCCCCTCTACGAGCAGTACTTC.

This clonotype was found a few times. This chain connects TRBV7-9 to TRBJ2-1, with 9 bases lining up with TRBD1. There are 17 residues in the CDR3. CDR1 is SEHNR, CDR2 FQNEAQ, per germline (reference sequence). Trimming took 5 bases from V and 1 from J; bases not matched to a gene: 9. The CDR3 DNA reads TGTGCCAGCAGCCGCGTTCTCGGGACAGGGTCCTACAATGAGCAGTTCTTC. It codes for CASSRVLGTGSYNEQFF.

This chain uses TRBV20-1 with TRBJ1-2; 9 bases match TRBD1. Germline CDR1 and CDR2: DFQATT and SNEGSKA (reference sequence). The CDR3 length is 15 residues. The junction had 13 bases not matched to a gene; V was cut back by 3 bases and J by 8 bases. The CDR3 protein is CSASRTGAPGGGYTF. For the CDR3, the DNA is TGCAGTGCTAGCCGGACAGGGGCCCCTGGGGGAGGCTACACCTTC.

This clonotype was detected only a few times. V gene TRBV5-1 combines with J gene TRBJ2-3, with 8 nucleotides matching TRBD2. The V segment lost 7 bases and the J segment 2 bases; nucleotides outside the gene matches: 9. This CDR3 is 15 amino acids long. CDR1 and CDR2 from the germline V gene are SGHRS and YFSETQ. The CDR3 is CASGKRGPNTDTQYF. The CDR3 region has the DNA TGCGCCAGCGGCAAGCGGGGGCCTAACACAGATACGCAGTATTTT.

This chain joins TRBV7-2 and TRBJ2-7; TRBD1 is a possible D gene (5 bases). V was cut by 3 bases and J by 2 bases, with 14 bases left in between. This CDR3 spans 15 amino acids. Germline V gene data show CDR1 as SGHTA and CDR2 as FQGNSA. The CDR3 reads CASSLVGQLAYEQYF. The CDR3 DNA sequence: TGTGCCAGCAGCTTGGTGGGGCAACTGGCCTACGAGCAGTACTTC.

The rearrangement uses TRBV29-1 and TRBJ2-2; 8 nucleotides align to TRBD2. This CDR3 spans 14 amino acids. CDR1 is SQVTM and CDR2 is ANQGSEA in the germline V gene. J gave up 6 bases and V 6 bases, and 9 bases lay outside the gene matches. The CDR3 DNA reads TGCAGCGTCCCGGGGGGGCAGGGGTCCGGGGAGCTGTTTTTT. It codes for CSVPGGQGSGELFF.

This clonotype was seen at least ten times. The chain recombines TRBV20-1 with TRBJ2-3; D gene ambiguous. Looked up from germline, CDR1 is DFQATT and CDR2 is SNEGSKA (reference sequence). The CDR3 is 10 amino acids. The V end lost 6 bases, the J end lost 3 bases, and 4 bases lay between the germline ends. CDR3 bases: TGCAGTGCCCGGACAGATACGCAGTATTTT. Protein: CSARTDTQYF.

This chain joins TRBV20-1 and TRBJ2-2, with TRBD1 identical over 7 bases. J gave up 3 bases and V 3 bases, and 7 bases lay outside the gene matches. Germline-derived CDR1 and CDR2 are DFQATT and SNEGSKA (reference sequence). The CDR3 consists of 15 residues. CDR3 sequence reads: CSASLAGGYTGELFF. CDR3 coding DNA: TGCAGTGCTAGTCTGGCAGGGGGTTACACCGGGGAGCTGTTTTTT.

This rearrangement joins TRBV12-3 or TRBV12-4 to TRBJ2-3; D is ambiguous. The V gene lost 7 bases and the J gene lost 0 bases, with 5 bases spanning the gap. The CDR3 runs to 12 residues. CDR3 amino acids: CASTRSTDTQYF. The CDR3 DNA sequence: TGTGCCAGCACCCGAAGCACAGATACGCAGTATTTT.

Only a few counts were recorded for this clonotype. V is TRBV6-4 and J is TRBJ2-1, with 9 bases that match TRBD2. The J segment lost 7 bases and the V segment lost 5 bases, leaving 9 bases of the junction unmatched. The CDR3 is made up of 15 amino acids. Germline V gene lookup returns CDR1 MRHNA and CDR2 SNTAGT. The CDR3: CASSRIAGEGNEQFF. CDR3 sequence (DNA): TGTGCCAGCAGTAGGATAGCGGGAGAAGGGAATGAGCAGTTCTTC.

In this sample, this clonotype turned up a few times. This chain joins TRBV6-1 and TRBJ2-7; 7 bases fit TRBD2. The V segment lost 6 bases and the J segment 3 bases; nucleotides outside the gene matches: 11. The germline V gene encodes CDR1 MNHNS and CDR2 SASEGT. The CDR3 is made up of 15 amino acids. CDR3 residues: CASSPPASGGYEQYF. The DNA of the CDR3 is TGTGCCAGCAGCCCCCCAGCTAGCGGAGGCTACGAGCAGTACTTC.

This clonotype was observed at least ten times. CDR3 sequence (DNA): TGTGCCAGCAGCGTCGGACTGGCCGTCACAGATACGCAGTATTTT. As protein: CASSVGLAVTDTQYF. This chain connects TRBV9 to TRBJ2-3; tentatively, D is TRBD2 (5 bases). The CDR3 length is 15 residues. The germline gives CDR1 SGDLS, CDR2 YYNGEE. The V and J ends lost 2 bases and 2 bases respectively, with 12 bases between them.

This chain links TRBV6-1 with TRBJ1-3; tentative D call: TRBD1 (5 bases). This CDR3 contains 15 residues. Germline lookup yields CDR1 MNHNS and CDR2 SASEGT. V lost 6 bases, J lost 0 bases, and 12 bases lay in between. CDR3 sequence: CASRFDSASGNTIYF. CDR3 DNA: TGTGCCAGCAGATTCGACAGCGCCTCTGGAAACACCATATATTTT.

This clonotype occurred many times. The genes are TRBV18 and TRBJ2-3, with a weak D call TRBD2 (5 bases). The CDR3 totals 16 residues. CDR1 is KGHSH and CDR2 is LQKENI in the germline V gene. Trimming left V 4 bases short and J 1 base short, with 15 bases between. The CDR3 sequence: CASSRTEAVRTDTQYF. The DNA of the CDR3 is TGTGCCAGCTCACGAACGGAAGCGGTACGCACAGATACGCAGTATTTT.

This clonotype came up a few times. The chain uses TRBV9 and TRBJ2-2; D is unresolved. Germline lookup yields CDR1 SGDLS and CDR2 YYNGEE. The V end lost 3 bases, the J end lost 5 bases, and 11 bases lay between the germline ends. The CDR3 length is 14 residues. This chain's CDR3 is CASSAPVRTGELFF. The CDR3, as DNA: TGTGCCAGCAGCGCCCCTGTCAGGACCGGGGAGCTGTTTTTT. Supplemented by reference TRBV9 and TRBJ2-2, the full variable domain reads DSGVTQTPKHLITATGQRVTLRCSPRSGDLSVYWYQQSLDQGLQFLIQYYNGEERAKGNILERFSAQQFPDLHSELNLSSLELGDSALYFCASSAPVRTGELFFGEGSRLTVL.

This sequence joins TRBV29-1 and TRBJ2-7; 11 nucleotides agree with TRBD1. The CDR3 is 12 amino acids. CDR1 is SQVTM and CDR2 is ANQGSEA in the germline V gene. Germline trimming cut 7 bases from V and 3 bases from J; bases unmatched to any gene: 2. CDR3 nucleotides: TGCAGCGGGGGACAGGGGGACTACGAGCAGTACTTC. Its protein is CSGGQGDYEQYF.

This clonotype was counted many times. V gene TRBV29-1 combines with J gene TRBJ2-7; D unresolved. The ends were cut back, 7 bases at V and 2 bases at J, with 12 bases in the middle. The CDR3 spans 12 residues. Germline loops: CDR1 SQVTM, CDR2 ANQGSEA. CDR3 residues: CSGKDKTYEQYF. The CDR3, as DNA: TGCAGCGGGAAAGACAAAACCTACGAGCAGTACTTC.

In its sample, this clonotype was seen many times. The V and J genes are TRBV3-1 and TRBJ2-5, with 7 bases identical to TRBD2. V dropped 5 bases and J dropped 7; count of bases not matched to a gene: 16. The CDR3 has 16 residues. Germline CDR1 is LGHDT and CDR2 is YNNKEL (reference sequence). The CDR3 DNA is TGTGCCAGCAGCATAGGCCCTAGCGGCGCCTCGGGGACCCAGTACTTC. Protein sequence: CASSIGPSGASGTQYF.

This clonotype has just a few counts. This rearrangement joins TRBV28 to TRBJ2-1, with TRBD2 matching over 8 bases. V lost 3 bases and J lost 6; bases outside the gene matches: 10. Germline CDR1 MDHEN, CDR2 SYDVKM. The CDR3 has 16 residues. CDR3 loop: CASSLSGTRVSNEQFF. As DNA, the CDR3 is TGTGCCAGCAGTTTGTCCGGGACTAGAGTAAGCAATGAGCAGTTCTTC.

The chain links TRBV28 to TRBJ2-5; D is possibly TRBD2 (5 bases). Germline-derived CDR1 and CDR2 are MDHEN and SYDVKM. CDR3 length: 13 amino acids. V was clipped by 6 bases and J by 0 bases, with 8 bases between them. The CDR3 DNA sequence: TGTGCCAGCAGCCAGAGGGACCAAGAGACCCAGTACTTC. Amino acid sequence: CASSQRDQETQYF.